This T cell receptor (beta chain) was recovered during a study of Graves' ophthalmopathy and Graves' hyperthyroidism. V lost 7 bases and J lost 5; bases outside the gene matches: 19. Germline CDR1 reads MNHEY; CDR2 reads SVGEGT. There are 18 residues in the CDR3. Amplification of the TCR beta CDR3 regions used RNA transcripts (as template). HTBI-primed first-round RT-PCR preceded second-round multiplex PCR. TCRdb reprocessed the multiplex PCR reads with MiXCR, giving one entry per CDR3 protein. Of under 400,000 distinct CDR3 sequences in the sample, 17% were seen once. This clonotype was observed at least ten times.

The receptor comes from an adult man with Graves' ophthalmopathy. Sequenced sample: peripheral blood. The chain carries TRBV6-2 or TRBV6-3 and TRBJ2-5, with 10 positions matching TRBD2. CDR3 DNA: TGTGCCAGCACGGCTTTACCTCGGACTAGCGGTTTGGGTGAGACCCAGTACTTC. It is translated as CASTALPRTSGLGETQYF.